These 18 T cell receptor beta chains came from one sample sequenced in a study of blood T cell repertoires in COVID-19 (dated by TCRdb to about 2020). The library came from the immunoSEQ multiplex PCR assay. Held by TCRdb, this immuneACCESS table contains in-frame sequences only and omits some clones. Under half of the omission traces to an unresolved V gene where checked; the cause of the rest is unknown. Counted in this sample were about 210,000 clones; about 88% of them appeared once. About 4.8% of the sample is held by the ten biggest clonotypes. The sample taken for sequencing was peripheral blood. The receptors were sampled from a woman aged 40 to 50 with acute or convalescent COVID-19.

The CDR3 DNA sequence: TGTGCCAGTTCTTGGGGAGGTGCTTTAGGAGAAGCTTTCTTT. It translates to CASSWGGALGEAFF. The chain uses TRBV19 and TRBJ1-1; D uncertain. CDR1 LNHDA and CDR2 SQIVND come from the germline V gene (reference sequence). The CDR3 covers 14 residues. The V end lost 8 bases, the J end lost 8 bases, and 21 bases lay between the germline ends.

DNA for the CDR3: TGTGCCAGCAGTTTCATTACAGGCTTGGACGAAGCTTTCTTT. This gives the protein CASSFITGLDEAFF. The V call is TRBV27, the J call TRBJ1-1; D is possibly TRBD1 (5 bases). Trimming removed 3 bases from V and 8 bases from J, with 16 bases in between. This CDR3 spans 14 amino acids. Germline CDR1 MNHEY, CDR2 SMNVEV (reference sequence).

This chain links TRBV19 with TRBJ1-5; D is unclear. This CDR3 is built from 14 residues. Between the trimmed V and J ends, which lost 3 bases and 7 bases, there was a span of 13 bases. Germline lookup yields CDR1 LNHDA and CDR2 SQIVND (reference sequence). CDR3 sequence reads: CASSMRHGGQPQHF. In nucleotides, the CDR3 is TGTGCCAGTAGTATGAGACACGGAGGACAGCCCCAGCATTTT.

In nucleotides, the CDR3 is TGTGCCAGCCGGGGACAGTTTAATGAAAAACTGTTTTTT. Its translation is CASRGQFNEKLFF. The chain employs TRBV19 and TRBJ1-4, with TRBD1 matching 7 bases. Germline V gene sequence: CDR1 LNHDA, CDR2 SQIVND (reference sequence). The CDR3 runs to 13 residues. With V trimmed by 9 bases and J by 4 bases, 5 bases remained unmatched.

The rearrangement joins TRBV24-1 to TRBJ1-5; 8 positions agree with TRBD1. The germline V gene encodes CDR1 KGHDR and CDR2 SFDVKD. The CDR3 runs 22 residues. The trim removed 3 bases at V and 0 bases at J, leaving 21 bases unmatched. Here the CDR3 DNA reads TGTGCCACCAGTGATCAGATACTCCGGGACAGGTCCTCCTCGGATAGCAATCAGCCCCAGCATTTT. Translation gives CATSDQILRDRSSSDSNQPQHF.

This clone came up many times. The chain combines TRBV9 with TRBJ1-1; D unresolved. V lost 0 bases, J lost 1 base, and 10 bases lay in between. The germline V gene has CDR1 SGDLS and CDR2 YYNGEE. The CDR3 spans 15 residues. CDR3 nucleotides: TGTGCCAGCAGCGTAGGCCCGGGGAGGAACACTGAAGCTTTCTTT. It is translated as CASSVGPGRNTEAFF.

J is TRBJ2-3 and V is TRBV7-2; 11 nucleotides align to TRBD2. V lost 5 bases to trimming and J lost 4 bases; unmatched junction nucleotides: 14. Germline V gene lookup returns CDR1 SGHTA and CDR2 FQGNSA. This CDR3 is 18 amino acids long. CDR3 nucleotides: TGTGCCAGCAGCCGTTTTTCTAGCGGGGGGACTCTATCAGATACGCAGTATTTT. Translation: CASSRFSSGGTLSDTQYF.

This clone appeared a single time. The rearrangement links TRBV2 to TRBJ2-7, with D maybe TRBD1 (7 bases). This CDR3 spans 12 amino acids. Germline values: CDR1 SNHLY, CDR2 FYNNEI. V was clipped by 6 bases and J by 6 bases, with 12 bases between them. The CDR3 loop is CASSRQGGEQYV. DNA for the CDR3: TGTGCCAGCAGCCGACAGGGAGGCGAGCAGTACGTC.

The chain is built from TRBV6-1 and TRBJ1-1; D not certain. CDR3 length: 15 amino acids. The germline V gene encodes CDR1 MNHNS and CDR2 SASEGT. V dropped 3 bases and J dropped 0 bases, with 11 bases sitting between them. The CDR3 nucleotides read TGTGCCAGCAGTGAGGAAACAGTGTTGAACACTGAAGCTTTCTTT. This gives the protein CASSEETVLNTEAFF.

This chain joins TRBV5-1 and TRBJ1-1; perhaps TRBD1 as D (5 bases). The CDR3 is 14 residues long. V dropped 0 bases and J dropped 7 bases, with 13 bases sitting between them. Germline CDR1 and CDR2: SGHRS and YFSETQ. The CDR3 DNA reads TGCGCCAGCAGCTTGGCGGCAGGGCCGAATGAAGCTTTCTTT. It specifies CASSLAAGPNEAFF.

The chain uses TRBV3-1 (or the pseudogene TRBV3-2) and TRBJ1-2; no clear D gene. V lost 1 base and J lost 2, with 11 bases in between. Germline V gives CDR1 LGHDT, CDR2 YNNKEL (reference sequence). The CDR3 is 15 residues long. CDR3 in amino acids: CASSQVLGSNYGYTF. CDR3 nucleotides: TGTGCCAGCAGCCAAGTCCTGGGGAGCAACTATGGCTACACCTTC.

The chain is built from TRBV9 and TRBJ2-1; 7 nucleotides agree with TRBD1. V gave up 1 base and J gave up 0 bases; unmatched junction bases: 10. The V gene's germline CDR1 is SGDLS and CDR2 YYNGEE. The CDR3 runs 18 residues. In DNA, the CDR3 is TGTGCCAGCAGCGTACAGTTCCTGACAGGGAGCTCCTACAATGAGCAGTTCTTC. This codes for CASSVQFLTGSSYNEQFF.

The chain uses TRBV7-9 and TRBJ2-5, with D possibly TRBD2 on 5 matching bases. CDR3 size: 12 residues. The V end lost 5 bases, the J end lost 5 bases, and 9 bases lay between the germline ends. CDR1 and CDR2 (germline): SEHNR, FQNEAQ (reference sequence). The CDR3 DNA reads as TGTGCCAGCAGCAAGACTACGGAGACCCAGTACTTC. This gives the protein CASSKTTETQYF.

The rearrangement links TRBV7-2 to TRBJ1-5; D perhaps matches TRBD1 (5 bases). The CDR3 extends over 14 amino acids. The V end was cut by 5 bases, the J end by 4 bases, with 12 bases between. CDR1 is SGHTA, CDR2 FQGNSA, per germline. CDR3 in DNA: TGTGCCAGCAGCCCCAGGCCAGGGAATCAGCCCCAGCATTTT. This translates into CASSPRPGNQPQHF.

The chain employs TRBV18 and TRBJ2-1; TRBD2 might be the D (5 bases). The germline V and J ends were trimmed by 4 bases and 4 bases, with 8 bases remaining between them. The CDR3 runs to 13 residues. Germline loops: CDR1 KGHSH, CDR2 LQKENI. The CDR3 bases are TGTGCCAGCTCACGTGGAGGTTACAATGAGCAGTTCTTC. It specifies CASSRGGYNEQFF.

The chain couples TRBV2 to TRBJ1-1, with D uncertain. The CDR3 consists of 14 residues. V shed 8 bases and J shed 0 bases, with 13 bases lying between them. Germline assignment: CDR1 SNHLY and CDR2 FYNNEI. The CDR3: CASFGSGLNTEAFF. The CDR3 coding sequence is TGTGCCAGCTTCGGGTCCGGTTTGAACACTGAAGCTTTCTTT. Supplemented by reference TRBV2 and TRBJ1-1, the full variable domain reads EPEVTQTPSHQVTQMGQEVILRCVPISNHLYFYWYRQILGQKVEFLVSFYNNEISEKSEIFDDQFSVERPDGSNFTLKIRSTKLEDSAMYFCASFGSGLNTEAFFGQGTRLTVV.

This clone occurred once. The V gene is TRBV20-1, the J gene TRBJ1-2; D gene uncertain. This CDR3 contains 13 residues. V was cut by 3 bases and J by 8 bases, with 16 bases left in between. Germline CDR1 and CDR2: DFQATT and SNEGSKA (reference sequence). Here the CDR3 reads CSASRPREVGYTF. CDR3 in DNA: TGCAGTGCTAGTCGGCCCCGGGAAGTCGGCTACACCTTC.

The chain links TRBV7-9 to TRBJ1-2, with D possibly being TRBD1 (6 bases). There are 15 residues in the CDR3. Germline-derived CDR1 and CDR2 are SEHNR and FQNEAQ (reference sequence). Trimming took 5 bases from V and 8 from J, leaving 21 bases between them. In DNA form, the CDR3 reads TGTGCCAGCAGCCCTTTAGAGGACAGTCAAGGGGGCTACACCTTC. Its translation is CASSPLEDSQGGYTF.